This is a list of T cell receptor beta chains from one sample in a study of shared clonotypes between healthy human individuals. TCRdb's table, derived via immunoSEQ multiplex PCR, lists solely in-frame clones and lacks some. The sample records some 2 million clones, roughly 94% being singletons. The sequencing sample was made of naive CD4+ T cells sorted from blood. These receptors originate from a man between 18 and 35 years old in good health. Both conserved end residues are part of each CDR3. A D gene is named only where the DNA matches it firmly. The size entry is marked missing in some rows and otherwise reads once, few, many or a size class.

V	J	size	D	DNA	CDR3
TRBV7-9	TRBJ2-3	NA	TRBD2	TGTGCCAGCAGCTTACGGACTAGCGGGGGTACAGATACGCAGTATTTT	CASSLRTSGGTDTQYF
TRBV6-6	TRBJ1-5	NA	NA	TGTGCCAGCAGTTACAATCGGGATCAGCCCCAGCATTTT	CASSYNRDQPQHF
TRBV2	TRBJ2-2	NA	NA	TGTGCCAGCAGGCCGGGAAGAACCGGGGAGCTGTTTTTT	CASRPGRTGELFF
TRBV7-2	TRBJ1-6	NA	NA	TGTGCCAGCAGCTTAGCGGTTACAGGGCCCGTGGCACCCCACCACTTT	CASSLAVTGPVAPHHF
TRBV11-2	TRBJ1-5	NA	NA	TGTGCCAGCAGCTTGGGGCAGAACAATCAGCCCCAGCATTTT	CASSLGQNNQPQHF
TRBV10-3	TRBJ1-5	NA	NA	TGTGCCATCAGTGACGCTAGCAATCAGCCCCAGCATTTT	CAISDASNQPQHF
TRBV19	TRBJ1-2	NA	NA	TGTGCCAGTACCAACAGGGTGTCAGACTATGGCTACACCTTC	CASTNRVSDYGYTF
TRBV11-2	TRBJ2-3	NA	TRBD1	TGTGCCAGCAGCTTAGGCGGACAGGGAGGCACAGATACGCAGTATTTT	CASSLGGQGGTDTQYF
TRBV19	TRBJ2-7	NA	TRBD1	TGTGCCAGTAGTATAGATGGTGGGACAGGGCAGCAGTACTTC	CASSIDGGTGQQYF
TRBV13	TRBJ1-1	NA	TRBD1	TGTGCCAGCAGCTACGACAGGGGGCAAGACACTGAAGCTTTCTTT	CASSYDRGQDTEAFF
TRBV21-1	TRBJ2-7	NA	NA	TGTGCCAGCAGCAAAGAGCTACTAAGGGAGCAGTACTTC	CASSKELLREQYF
TRBV6-5	TRBJ1-4	NA	NA	TGTGCCAGCAGCAGGGGTGGCGCGGACGAAAAACTGTTTTTT	CASSRGGADEKLFF
TRBV6-6	TRBJ2-1	NA	TRBD1	TGTGCCAGCAGGACAGGGGGGAGGGAGCAGTTCTTC	CASRTGGREQFF
TRBV10-3	TRBJ1-1	NA	NA	TGTGCCATCAGATTAGACAGAGAGAACACTGAAGCTTTCTTT	CAIRLDRENTEAFF
TRBV28	TRBJ1-5	NA	NA	TGTGCCAGCAACCCGGGCGACAATAGCAATCAGCCCCAGCATTTT	CASNPGDNSNQPQHF
TRBV29-1	TRBJ2-5	NA	NA	TGCAGCGTTGGGGGAGCAAAGACCCAGTACTTC	CSVGGAKTQYF
TRBV9	TRBJ2-7	NA	NA	TGTGCCAGCAGCGTAGCGTCAGGTTATTCCTACGAGCAGTACTTC	CASSVASGYSYEQYF
TRBV18	TRBJ2-1	NA	NA	TGTGCCAGCTCCCGGGACTCCCTCTGGGGGGATGAGCAGTTCTTC	CASSRDSLWGDEQFF
TRBV27	TRBJ2-3	NA	NA	TGTGCCAGCAGTTTCTTCCAGCACAAAAAAACTAGCACAGATACGCAGTATTTT	CASSFFQHKKTSTDTQYF
TRBV7-9	TRBJ2-5	NA	TRBD2	TGTGCCAGCACCCCTAGGGGCCGGGGGGCCCAGTACTTC	CASTPRGRGAQYF
TRBV11-2	TRBJ2-5	NA	TRBD1	TGTGCCAGCCTCCGACAGGGCCAAGAGACCCAGTACTTC	CASLRQGQETQYF
TRBV4-1	TRBJ2-1	once	TRBD2	TGCGCCAGCAGCCTTCTCGGGACTAGTTTAAATGAGCAGTTCTTC	CASSLLGTSLNEQFF
TRBV28	TRBJ1-5	NA	TRBD1	TGTGCCAGCACTTCTCGTACAGGGGGCAATCAGCCCCAGCATTTT	CASTSRTGGNQPQHF
TRBV6-1	TRBJ1-1	once	NA	TGTGCCAGCACCCCTAGCATTGTTGAAGCTTTCTTT	CASTPSIVEAFF
TRBV29-1	TRBJ1-3	NA	NA	TGCAGCGTTGTTTCGGGCTCTGGAAACACCATATATTTT	CSVVSGSGNTIYF
TRBV6-5	TRBJ1-2	NA	TRBD1	TGTGCCAGCAGCCGGGACAGCCCAAACTATGGCTACACCTTC	CASSRDSPNYGYTF
TRBV6-6	TRBJ2-2	NA	NA	TGTGCCAGCAGTTACTCCCTATTAGGGAGCGGGGAGCTGTTTTTT	CASSYSLLGSGELFF
TRBV10-3	TRBJ2-7	NA	NA	TGTGCCATCAGTGAGGGTGGCAACGTAGACGAGCAGTACTTC	CAISEGGNVDEQYF
TRBV4-3	TRBJ2-3	NA	NA	TGCGCCAGCAGCCTTACCTTTACAGATACGCAGTATTTT	CASSLTFTDTQYF
TRBV4-1	TRBJ1-5	NA	NA	TGCGCCAGCAGCCAAGATATTTGGCAGGTCGATCAGCCCCAGCATTTT	CASSQDIWQVDQPQHF
TRBV6-1	TRBJ2-7	NA	NA	TGTGCCAGCAAGGCCGACCTGGGGGTCTACGAGCAGTACTTC	CASKADLGVYEQYF
TRBV27	TRBJ1-1	NA	NA	TGTGCCAGCAGTTGGCAGGGTTGGACTGAAGCTTTCTTT	CASSWQGWTEAFF
TRBV18	TRBJ2-7	NA	NA	TGTGCCAGCTCACCATCACTTCACTACGAGCAGTACTTC	CASSPSLHYEQYF
TRBV28	TRBJ2-3	NA	NA	TGTGCCAGCAGTACCCCGGGGAACACAGATACGCAGTATTTT	CASSTPGNTDTQYF
TRBV10-1	TRBJ2-3	NA	TRBD1	TGCGCCAGCAGCACATGGGACAGTACAGATACGCAGTATTTT	CASSTWDSTDTQYF
TRBV20-1	TRBJ2-7	once	NA	TGCAGTGCTAGTATCGGGGACGAGCAGTACTTC	CSASIGDEQYF
TRBV19	TRBJ1-4	NA	NA	TGTGCCAGTAGTACAGAGCAGGGATTTGCAACTAATGAAAAACTGTTTTTT	CASSTEQGFATNEKLFF
TRBV6-5	TRBJ2-7	NA	NA	TGTGCCAGCAGTTACTCGAAGGGGGTCGCCTACGAGCAGTACTTC	CASSYSKGVAYEQYF
TRBV18	TRBJ1-2	NA	TRBD1	TGTGCCAGCTCACCACCCCGGACAGGGGGGAGAGGGTATGGCTACACCTTC	CASSPPRTGGRGYGYTF
TRBV6-5	TRBJ2-4	NA	TRBD1	TGTGCCAGCAGCCGAACAGGGGCAAGAAACATTCAGTACTTC	CASSRTGARNIQYF
TRBV25-1	TRBJ1-3	NA	NA	TGTGCCAGCAGTGCCCTTGGAAACACCATATATTTT	CASSALGNTIYF
TRBV2	TRBJ2-5	NA	NA	TGTGCCAGCATCAGGTCTCCACAAGAGACCCAGTACTTC	CASIRSPQETQYF
TRBV5-1	TRBJ2-2	NA	TRBD1	TGCGCCAGCAGCTCGGTTACGGGACAGGGGACGAACACCGGGGAGCTGTTTTTT	CASSSVTGQGTNTGELFF
TRBV28	TRBJ2-6	NA	NA	TGTGCCAGCAGGCGCCCAGGGTCTGGGGCCAACGTCCTGACTTTC	CASRRPGSGANVLTF
TRBV28	TRBJ1-2	NA	NA	TGTGCCAGCAGTTTAGAACAGTATGGCTACACCTTC	CASSLEQYGYTF
TRBV28	TRBJ2-5	NA	NA	TGTGCCAGCAGTTACGGGCCCCGAGCGACCCAGTACTTC	CASSYGPRATQYF
TRBV29-1	TRBJ2-7	NA	TRBD1	TGCAGCGTCAAGGGACAGGTACACGAGCAGTACTTC	CSVKGQVHEQYF
TRBV7-3	TRBJ1-6	NA	TRBD1	TGTGCCAGCAGCTTAGAGGGGACAGGGAACTCACCCCTCCACTTT	CASSLEGTGNSPLHF